This entry describes one T cell receptor beta chain. This clonotype was seen more than once but under ten times. Its target antigen remains unknown. No much larger clone exists at a distance of one base, and base qualities are not known. This record comes from a study of blood T cells in healthy people across ages (dated by TCRdb to about 2015). Notes on the research overall: In model experiments, template switching captured about one uniquely barcoded TCR beta cDNA molecule for every two T cells. To track age-related changes in TCR beta repertoire diversity, the study relied on deep sequencing normalized with unique cDNA molecular identifiers. The donors were divided into four age groups: young (average around 17 years), middle-aged (roughly 40), aged (approximately 64) and long-lived (roughly 82). To avoid experimental bias, donors of different ages were randomly spread across the sequencing lanes. The study analyzed two additional independent replicas of 1 million unique cDNA reads from the same blood draw for two donors, one aged 18 to 29 and one aged 80 or older. General findings and caveats noted by the study authors: The CMV infection status of donors was not known, potentially confounding age-related changes in expanded clonotypes. The long-lived group showed more naive CD4+ T cells, fewer expanded clones and increased TCR diversity than the aged group, suggesting age selection. Conclusive comparison of naive and antigen-experienced compartments was prevented by the profiling of bulk unsorted PBMCs. Total diversity estimates from one million sequenced T cells were considered lower bounds and underestimates. Observed TCR beta diversity per million T cells fell roughly linearly with age, and a significant reduction was already apparent by age about 38. Observed TCR beta diversity correlated strongly with the percentage of naive T cells measured by flow cytometry.

Library creation used 5' RACE. TCRdb records Illumina HiSeq 2500 as the sequencer. The second PCR ran for about 6 to 12 cycles and used a J-beta primer mix along with a sample-barcoded 5' primer. Each TCR beta cDNA molecule received a unique molecular identifier from a template-switch 5' adaptor carrying 12 random nucleotides. Each sample yielded at least 2.5 million CDR3-containing paired-end reads. First-strand cDNA synthesis was performed from all RNA using the Mint cDNA synthesis kit, with priming by a TRBC-specific oligonucleotide. All cDNA was treated with uracil-DNA glycosylase and then went through a first 18-cycle PCR with the universal primers M1SS and BC2_uni_R. The authors' analysis ran thus. For normalization, 1 million high-quality reads, each with a distinct molecular identifier, were randomly selected from each sample. Instead of being binned into consensus sequences, reads with shared molecular identifiers were discarded. MiTCR, with a Q25 quality threshold and the strictest error-elimination algorithm, was used for CDR3 identification, clonotype clustering and error correction. Lower-bound total TCR beta diversity was estimated with a nonparametric unseen species model using Euler transformation. The public reads were run again by TCRdb, first through fastp at Q25 and then through MiXCR, and only productive beta chains were kept. A single entry per CDR3 protein holds the most common genes and DNA from its merged rows. These V and J calls rely on TCRdb rather than the paper's analysis. This sample gives fewer than 700,000 distinct CDR3 sequences in total; 40% to 50% of them show up just once. 20% to 25% of the sample goes to the ten largest clones.

CDR1 SGHTA and CDR2 FQGNSA are derived from the germline V gene. V trim: 4 bases; J trim: 3 bases; unmatched bases: 7. Including cysteine and phenylalanine, the CDR3 has 16 amino acids. This entry keeps only the CDR3 DNA: 48 bases, framed from base 1. Donors were 30 to 45 systemically healthy Caucasian individuals from Russia aged roughly 6 to 100 years. Around 10 milliliters of peripheral blood were drawn from each donor into EDTA-treated Vacutainer tubes. Ficoll-Paque density-gradient centrifugation was used to isolate PBMCs, with at least 6.5 million per sample. Total RNA was extracted from PBMCs with Trizol reagent, with at least 5.5 micrograms obtained per sample. For every donor, an aliquot of PBMCs went through flow cytometry to measure the percentages of naive CD45RAhigh/CD27high T cells.

Material for sequencing was blood. The rearranged segments are TRBV7-2 and TRBJ2-3; 10 junctional bases match TRBD2. This sequence was found in a man older than 75 in good health. At the DNA level, the sequence is TGTGCCAGCAGCTACCAGCGGGGGGGCCCTACAGATACGCAGTATTTT. Its translation is CASSYQRGGPTDTQYF.